These T cell receptor beta chains were read from a single sample in a study of CD8 T cell repertoires and HIV-1 epitope variants. Antigen specificity for these receptors is unknown. Profiled with immunoSEQ multiplex PCR; TCRdb holds only in-frame clones, not every one. The table has approximately 5,100 clones, approximately 60% seen once; the top ten hold around 46%. Sequenced material: cultured CD8+ T cells derived from PBMCs. Every receptor here comes from a male donor with HIV. The conserved cysteine and the conserved F or W are not part of the CDR3 here. Clone size, where shown, is once, few, many, or a class for clones that have expanded.

TRBJ2-6	few	TRBV19	ASLVRGANVLT
TRBJ2-2	.	TRBV7-7	ASSGRQGGTGELF
TRBJ2-3	.	TRBV7-8	ASSLPSEDRGLADVATDTQY
TRBJ2-3	.	TRBV5-4	ASSLSGWADTQY
TRBJ1-5	few	TRBV6-4	ASSDPGQRGQPQH
TRBJ2-2	few	TRBV13	ASSLGGNTGELF
TRBJ2-7	.	TRBV13	ASSLNLEQY
TRBJ2-1	.	TRBV6-1	ASSLGEVPNEQF
TRBJ1-1	few	TRBV18	ASSPGANTEAF
TRBJ1-2	.	TRBV1	ASSQDPPDLDYGYT
TRBJ2-5	.	TRBV29-1	SVENRQQETQY
TRBJ1-2	.	TRBV6-5	ASSYQDRLNYGYT
TRBJ2-2	.	TRBV27	ASSSTTTSTGAVGELF
TRBJ1-1	.	TRBV7-2	ASSLEEGTEAF
TRBJ2-1	few	TRBV7-9	ASSLGQAPEQF
TRBJ2-4	.	TRBV5-1	ASSPEKGTGSLAKNIQY
TRBJ2-2	.	TRBV5-1	ASSPNTGELF
TRBJ2-2	.	TRBV14	ASSQDLSGRASSGELF
TRBJ1-1	once	TRBV9	ASSPEGEFAEAF
TRBJ1-1	.	TRBV18	ASSPRPRQMNTEAF
TRBJ1-4	.	TRBV19	ASSGQGVKKLF
TRBJ1-2	.	TRBV30	AWSAQGLDGCT
TRBJ2-2	.	TRBV28	ASSAISTGELF
TRBJ1-1	.	TRBV7-2	ASSLGNPEAF
TRBJ2-7	.	TRBV19	ASSIGGRPRSSYEQY
TRBJ2-1	.	TRBV11-2	ASSSVFRTSANEQF
TRBJ2-1	few	TRBV21-1	ASSGEPGLAGGPPSYNEQF
TRBJ2-7	.	TRBV5-8	ASSLGSPTEQY
TRBJ2-7	few	TRBV11-2	ASSGEDRGSSYEQY
TRBJ2-1	.	TRBV9	ASSDNTRDRDYNEQF
TRBJ2-2	.	TRBV5-6	ASSSWTRENTGELF
TRBJ1-5	.	TRBV28	ASSLSSRGEQPQH
TRBJ1-2	.	TRBV28	ASSLYSDSGYGYT
TRBJ1-2	few	TRBV27	ASSLGFDYGYT
TRBJ1-3	.	TRBV28	ASSQVLAGDTIY
TRBJ2-2	once	TRBV11-3	ASSLGGQNTGELF
TRBJ1-6	few	TRBV30	AWTGQDNSPLH
TRBJ1-2	.	TRBV27	ASSLQGHANYGYT
TRBJ2-7	.	TRBV11-2	ASSFASSYEQY
TRBJ1-4	.	TRBV4-2	ASSGYLTSTNEKLF
TRBJ2-7	.	TRBV18	ASSPTDPSYEQY
TRBJ1-1	.	TRBV14	ASSQDSGGGHAEAF
TRBJ2-6	.	TRBV28	ASSLQGLLSGANVLT
TRBJ1-2	once	TRBV5-1	ASSLEGMGGYT
TRBJ1-3	.	TRBV10-3	AISEPAGMTPGNTIY
TRBJ2-3	.	TRBV28	ASSPRLDPTQY